The subject of this entry is one T cell receptor beta chain. The source of the sample is a study of control samples from healthy donors and cancer patients. Germline V CDR1 and CDR2: SGHTA, FQGNSA. The CDR3 contains 13 residues. The V gene lost 5 bases and the J gene lost 2 bases, with 9 bases spanning the gap. Profiled with immunoSEQ multiplex PCR; TCRdb holds only in-frame clones, not every one. The sample holds about 55,000 clones; approximately 95% are singletons and the top ten take 1.1%. Sequenced sample: blood. The TCR sequence derives from a woman between 18 and 30 years old in good health. The rearrangement links TRBV7-2 to TRBJ2-5; no firm D call. The CDR3 is CASSPGSQETQYF. For the CDR3, the DNA is TGTGCCAGCAGCCCCGGTTCGCAAGAGACCCAGTACTTC.